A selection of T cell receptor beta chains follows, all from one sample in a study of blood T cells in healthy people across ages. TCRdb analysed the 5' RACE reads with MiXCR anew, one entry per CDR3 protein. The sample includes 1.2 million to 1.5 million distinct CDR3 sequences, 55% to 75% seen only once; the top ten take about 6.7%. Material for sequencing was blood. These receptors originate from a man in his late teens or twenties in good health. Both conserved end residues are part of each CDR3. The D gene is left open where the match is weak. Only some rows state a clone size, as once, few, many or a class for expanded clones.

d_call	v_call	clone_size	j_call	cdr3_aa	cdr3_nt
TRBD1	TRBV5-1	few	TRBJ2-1	CASSNWDRGFYNEQFF	TGCGCCAGCAGCAACTGGGACAGGGGGTTCTACAATGAGCAGTTCTTC
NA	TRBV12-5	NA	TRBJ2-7	CASLVMGSHSYEQYF	TGTGCTAGTCTGGTAATGGGGAGCCACTCCTACGAGCAGTACTTC
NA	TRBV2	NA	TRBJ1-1	CASSGLAAEAFF	TGTGCCAGCAGTGGATTGGCGGCCGAAGCTTTCTTT
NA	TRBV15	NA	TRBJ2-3	CATSRAGTSTDTQYF	TGTGCCACCAGCAGGGCCGGGACTAGCACAGATACGCAGTATTTT
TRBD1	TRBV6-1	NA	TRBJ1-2	CASRPPLRGRVRYGYTF	TGTGCCAGCAGACCTCCCCTCAGGGGGCGCGTACGTTATGGCTACACCTTC
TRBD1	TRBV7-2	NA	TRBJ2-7	CASNLWEGQGSYEQYF	TGTGCCAGCAACCTCTGGGAGGGACAGGGCTCCTACGAGCAGTACTTC
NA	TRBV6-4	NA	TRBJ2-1	CASSDTSGNEQFF	TGTGCCAGCAGTGACACGTCTGGAAATGAGCAGTTCTTC
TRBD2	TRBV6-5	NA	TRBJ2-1	CASRKTSVDEQFF	TGTGCCAGCAGGAAGACTAGCGTGGATGAGCAGTTCTTC
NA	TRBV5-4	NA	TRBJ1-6	CASSLDVRSNSPLHF	TGTGCCAGCAGCTTGGATGTGCGGAGTAATTCACCCCTCCACTTT
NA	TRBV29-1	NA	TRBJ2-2	CSAERANTGELFF	TGCAGCGCCGAAAGGGCGAACACCGGGGAGCTGTTTTTT
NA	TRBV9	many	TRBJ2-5	CASSVDEGETQYF	TGTGCCAGCAGTGTCGACGAGGGGGAGACCCAGTACTTC
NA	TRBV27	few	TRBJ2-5	CASRRPSMREQYF	TGTGCCAGCAGACGTCCCTCGATGAGGGAGCAGTACTTC
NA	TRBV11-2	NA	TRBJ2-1	CASSFGSPQGYEQFF	TGTGCCAGCAGCTTCGGGTCACCTCAAGGGTATGAGCAGTTCTTC
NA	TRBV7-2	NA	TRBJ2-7	CASSLGRARMGGPMYEQYF	TGTGCCAGCAGCTTAGGCCGCGCACGGATGGGGGGCCCAATGTACGAGCAGTACTTC
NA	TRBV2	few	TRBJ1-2	CASRNGGRSGYGYTF	TGTGCCAGCCGAAACGGGGGGCGCTCGGGCTATGGCTACACCTTC
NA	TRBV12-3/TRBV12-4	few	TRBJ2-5	CASSLWGYGETQYF	TGTGCCAGCAGTTTGTGGGGTTACGGAGAGACCCAGTACTTC
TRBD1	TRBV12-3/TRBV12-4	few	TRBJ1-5	CASATGTYSNQPQHF	TGTGCCAGCGCGACAGGGACCTATAGCAATCAGCCCCAGCATTTT
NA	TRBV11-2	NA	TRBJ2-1	CASSRQGGISYNEQFF	TGTGCCAGCAGCCGGCAAGGGGGGATCTCCTACAATGAGCAGTTCTTC
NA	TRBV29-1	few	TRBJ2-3	CSVEWGQGSDTQYF	TGCAGCGTTGAATGGGGCCAGGGTTCGGATACGCAGTATTTT
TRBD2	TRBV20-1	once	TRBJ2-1	CSASSGLADVRNEQFF	TGCAGTGCTAGTAGTGGGCTAGCGGACGTTCGGAATGAGCAGTTCTTC
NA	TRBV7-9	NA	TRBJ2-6	CASSLYRIAKSGANVLTF	TGTGCCAGCAGCTTATATAGGATAGCGAAGTCTGGGGCCAACGTCCTGACTTTC
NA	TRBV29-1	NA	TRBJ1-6	CSVRDVNSPLHF	TGCAGCGTTAGGGACGTGAATTCACCCCTCCACTTT
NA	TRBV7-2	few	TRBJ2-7	CASSRSSNSYEQYF	TGTGCCAGCAGCCGTTCCAGTAACTCCTACGAGCAGTACTTC
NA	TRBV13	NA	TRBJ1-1	CASSRHRLEAFF	TGTGCCAGCAGCCGTCACAGGCTAGAAGCTTTCTTT
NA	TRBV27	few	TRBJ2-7	CASSLAHINEQYF	TGTGCCAGCAGTTTAGCTCATATCAACGAGCAGTACTTC
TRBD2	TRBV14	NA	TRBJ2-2	CASSQIAGVTGELFF	TGTGCCAGCAGCCAAATAGCGGGAGTTACCGGGGAGCTGTTTTTT
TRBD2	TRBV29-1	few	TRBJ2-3	CSVLPRRGGDTQYF	TGCAGCGTCCTCCCTCGGCGGGGGGGAGATACGCAGTATTTT
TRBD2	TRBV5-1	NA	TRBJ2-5	CASSFQRGEQYF	TGCGCCAGCAGCTTCCAGCGGGGGGAGCAGTACTTC
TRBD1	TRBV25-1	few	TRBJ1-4	CASSPGQGVRKLFF	TGTGCCAGCAGTCCCGGACAGGGAGTTCGAAAACTGTTTTTT
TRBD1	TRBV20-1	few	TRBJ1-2	CSATRQGQDYGYTF	TGCAGTGCTACCAGACAGGGACAGGACTATGGCTACACCTTC
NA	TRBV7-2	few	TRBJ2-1	CASSFRGSNEQFF	TGTGCCAGCAGCTTTAGGGGATCCAATGAGCAGTTCTTC
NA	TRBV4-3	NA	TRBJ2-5	CASSQGRGARETQYF	TGCGCCAGCAGCCAAGGCAGGGGTGCTCGAGAGACCCAGTACTTC
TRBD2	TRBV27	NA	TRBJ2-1	CASSPGTSGIHEQFF	TGTGCCAGCAGTCCCGGGACTAGCGGGATTCATGAGCAGTTCTTC
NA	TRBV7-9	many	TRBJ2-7	CASSFRSYEQYF	TGTGCCAGCAGTTTTCGATCCTACGAGCAGTACTTC
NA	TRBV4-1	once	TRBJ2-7	CASSQALGVRGASEQYF	TGCGCCAGCAGCCAAGCACTTGGAGTCAGGGGGGCCAGCGAGCAGTACTTC
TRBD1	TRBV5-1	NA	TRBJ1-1	CASSLAGQGTNTEAFF	TGCGCCAGCAGCTTGGCTGGACAGGGGACGAACACTGAAGCTTTCTTT
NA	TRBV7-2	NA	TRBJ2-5	CASSLASFETQYF	TGTGCCAGCAGCTTAGCTAGCTTTGAGACCCAGTACTTC
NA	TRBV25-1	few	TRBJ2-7	CASSQGGHEQYF	TGTGCCAGCAGCCAGGGGGGTCACGAGCAGTACTTC
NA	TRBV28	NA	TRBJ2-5	CASSLLEGPAETQYF	TGTGCCAGCAGTTTATTGGAAGGGCCCGCCGAGACCCAGTACTTC
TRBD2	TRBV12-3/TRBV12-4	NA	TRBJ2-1	CASSFVGGRSSYNEQFF	TGTGCCAGCAGTTTCGTCGGGGGGAGGAGCTCCTACAATGAGCAGTTCTTC
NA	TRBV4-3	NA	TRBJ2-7	CASSQAYREDSYEQYF	TGCGCCAGCAGCCAAGCTTACAGGGAGGACTCCTACGAGCAGTACTTC
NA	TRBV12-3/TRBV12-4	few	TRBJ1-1	CASSLGTRTEAFF	TGTGCCAGCAGTTTAGGGACCCGAACTGAAGCTTTCTTT
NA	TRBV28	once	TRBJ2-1	CASSYRMSDEQFF	TGTGCCAGCAGTTACCGGATGTCCGATGAGCAGTTCTTC
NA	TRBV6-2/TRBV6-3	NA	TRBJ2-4	CASSWGAGENIQYF	TGTGCCAGCAGCTGGGGGGCAGGCGAAAACATTCAGTACTTC
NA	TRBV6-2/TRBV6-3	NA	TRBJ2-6	CASSPGGPGANVLTF	TGTGCCAGCAGTCCAGGAGGGCCTGGGGCCAACGTCCTGACTTTC
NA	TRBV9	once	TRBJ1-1	CASSVAHNTEAFF	TGTGCCAGCAGCGTAGCGCATAACACTGAAGCTTTCTTT
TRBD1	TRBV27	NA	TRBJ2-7	CASRTGSFYEQYF	TGTGCCAGTCGGACAGGGAGTTTCTACGAGCAGTACTTC
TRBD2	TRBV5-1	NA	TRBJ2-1	CASSSVGLAGYNEQFF	TGCGCCAGCAGCTCGGTTGGACTAGCGGGTTACAATGAGCAGTTCTTT
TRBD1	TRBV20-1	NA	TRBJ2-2	CSAFGQASNTGELFF	TGCAGTGCTTTTGGACAGGCCTCGAACACCGGGGAGCTGTTTTTT
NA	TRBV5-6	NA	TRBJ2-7	CASSSWTEYVTYEQYF	TGTGCCAGCAGCTCCTGGACAGAGTACGTCACCTACGAGCAGTACTTC
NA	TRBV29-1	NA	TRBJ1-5	CSFTTQGSNQPQHF	TGCAGCTTCACCACACAGGGTAGCAATCAGCCCCAGCATTTT
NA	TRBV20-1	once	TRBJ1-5	CSARKGRNQPQHF	TGCAGTGCTAGGAAGGGTCGGAATCAGCCCCAGCATTTT
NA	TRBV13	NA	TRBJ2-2	CASSLGPRLLGELFF	TGTGCCAGCAGCTTAGGCCCACGCTTGCTCGGGGAGCTGTTTTTT
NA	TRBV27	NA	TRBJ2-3	CASSFYRAGRDTQYF	TGTGCCAGCAGTTTCTACAGGGCCGGGAGAGATACGCAGTATTTT
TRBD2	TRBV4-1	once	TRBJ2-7	CASSQDPGTSVGGPFYEQYF	TGCGCCAGCAGCCAAGATCCCGGAACCAGCGTGGGAGGGCCCTTCTACGAGCAGTACTTC
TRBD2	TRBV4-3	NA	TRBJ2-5	CASSQDGTSGTQYF	TGCGCCAGCAGCCAAGATGGGACTAGCGGGACCCAGTACTTC
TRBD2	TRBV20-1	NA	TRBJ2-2	CSARDNGGASGELFF	TGCAGTGCTAGAGATAACGGGGGGGCCTCCGGGGAGCTGTTTTTT
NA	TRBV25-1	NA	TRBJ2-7	CASSDFVTGTSYEQYF	TGTGCCAGCAGTGATTTTGTGACAGGGACTTCCTACGAGCAGTACTTC
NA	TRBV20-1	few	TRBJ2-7	CSAALLALGYEQYF	TGCAGTGCCGCGTTACTAGCACTTGGCTACGAGCAGTACTTC
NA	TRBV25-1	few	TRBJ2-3	CASSDPSGAGPSTDTQYF	TGTGCCAGCAGTGACCCATCAGGCGCAGGCCCCTCCACAGATACGCAGTATTTT